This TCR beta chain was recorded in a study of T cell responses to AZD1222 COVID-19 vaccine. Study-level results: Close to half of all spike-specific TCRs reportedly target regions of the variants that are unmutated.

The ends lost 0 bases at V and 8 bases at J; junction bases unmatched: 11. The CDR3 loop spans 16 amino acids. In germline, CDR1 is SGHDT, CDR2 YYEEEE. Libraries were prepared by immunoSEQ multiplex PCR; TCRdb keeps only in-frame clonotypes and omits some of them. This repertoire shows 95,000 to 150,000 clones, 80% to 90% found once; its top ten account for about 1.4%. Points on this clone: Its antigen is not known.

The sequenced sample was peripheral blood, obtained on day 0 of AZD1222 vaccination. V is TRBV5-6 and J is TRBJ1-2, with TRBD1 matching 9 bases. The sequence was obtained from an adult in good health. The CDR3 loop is CASSLGRTGEGEGYTF. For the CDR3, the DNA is TGTGCCAGCAGCTTGGGACGGACAGGGGAGGGAGAGGGCTACACCTTC.